This paragraph covers one TCR beta chain sequence. Its antigen is as yet unknown. Generated by immunoSEQ multiplex PCR, the TCRdb table keeps only in-frame clones and is missing some. The table has some 2,100,000 clones, around 95% seen once. Looked up from germline, CDR1 is SQVTM and CDR2 is ANQGSEA. This CDR3 comprises 13 residues. The germline V and J ends were trimmed by 8 bases and 5 bases, with 18 bases remaining between them. The data belong to a study of shared clonotypes between healthy human individuals. As for the study in general: Three men and two women, aged 18 to 49, were donors. The study used three CD4 naive, three CD4 memory, two CD8 naive and one CD8 memory plate per donor. Findings of the study overall: Donors were few, which limited the genetic and exposure-history diversity represented.

Among the donors, all were Caucasian adults who lived in Nashville, Tennessee. Sequencing was done on a sample of naive CD4+ T cells sorted from blood. Sample subset: CD45RA+ positively selected. V gene TRBV29-1 combines with J gene TRBJ1-1, with D possibly TRBD1 on 6 matching bases. The clonotype comes from a man between 18 and 35 years old in good health. The CDR3 region has the DNA TGCAGCCAAGGGGGTTTGGTCGGAACTGAAGCTTTCTTT. Protein product: CSQGGLVGTEAFF.